The rows below give T cell receptor beta chains drawn from one sample of a study of cytomegalovirus exposure and HLA in healthy donors. Only in-frame clones appear in the TCRdb table, and some are missing; sequencing was by immunoSEQ multiplex PCR. In the table there are some 120,000 clones, roughly 80% of which are singletons. The specimen was PBMCs. Receptors originate from a man aged 50 or older in good health and CMV-seronegative. Each CDR3 is given with its conserved first and last residue. D genes are given only for firm matches. Clone size is stated in some rows and not others, as once, few, many or a class when expanded.

>TRBV30|-|TRBJ1-1|-
TGTGCCTGGAGTGTAAAAACCGGGACTGAAGCTTTCTTT
CAWSVKTGTEAFF
>TRBV29-1|-|TRBJ2-1|few
TGCAGCGTTGTCCTACGCCACAATGAGCAGTTCTTC
CSVVLRHNEQFF
>TRBV10-3|-|TRBJ1-2|-
TGTGCCATCAGTGAGTCAAGGACAGAGGATGGCTACACCTTC
CAISESRTEDGYTF
>TRBV29-1|TRBD1|TRBJ1-2|-
TGCAGCGTTGCTCCCGGGACAGGGGACTATGGCTACACCTTC
CSVAPGTGDYGYTF
>TRBV28|-|TRBJ2-1|-
TGTGCCAGCAGTGGGTTGGCCCGGCGGACTTTTGATACAATGGGTGAGCAGTTCTTC
CASSGLARRTFDTMGEQFF
>TRBV4-3|-|TRBJ2-1|few
TGCGCCAGCAGCCAAGATTATCAGGGGATGAATGAGCAGTTCTTC
CASSQDYQGMNEQFF
>TRBV11-2|-|TRBJ2-5|-
TGTGCCAGCAGCTTAGGTCTAGAAGAGACCCAGTACTTC
CASSLGLEETQYF
>TRBV28|-|TRBJ2-1|once
TGTGCCAGCAGTTTAGTCGGACAGGGAGGGCCTTTGGATGAGCAGTTCTTC
CASSLVGQGGPLDEQFF
>TRBV28|-|TRBJ2-5|-
TGTGCCAGCAGCACCTCCCGAGTCCCCACCGGGACCCAGTACTTC
CASSTSRVPTGTQYF
>TRBV6-5|-|TRBJ2-1|-
TGTGCCAGCAGCAAGGACAGATATGAGCAGTTCTTC
CASSKDRYEQFF
>TRBV6-6|TRBD2|TRBJ2-7|-
TGTGCCAGCAGCCCCCACGAGCGGGAGACCGGCGAGCAGTACTTC
CASSPHERETGEQYF
>TRBV21-1|-|TRBJ2-1|-
TGTGCCAGCAGCAAAGGCCAGGGCAATGAGCAGTTCTTC
CASSKGQGNEQFF
>TRBV6-1|-|TRBJ2-7|medium-sized
TGTGCCAGCAGTGGCGAGGTTGGCTTGGGTGAGCAGTACTTC
CASSGEVGLGEQYF
>TRBV28|-|TRBJ2-7|-
TGTGCCAGCAGTTTATCCCTCCTAAGGAGCTCCTACGAGCAGTACTTC
CASSLSLLRSSYEQYF
>TRBV28|TRBD1|TRBJ1-5|-
TGTGCCAGCAGTTCCGGACAGGGGGAACGCAATCAGCCCCAGCATTTT
CASSSGQGERNQPQHF
>TRBV27|-|TRBJ2-2|once
TGTGCCAGCAGACGGGTAGCGAACACCGGGGAGCTGTTTTTT
CASRRVANTGELFF
>TRBV11-2|-|TRBJ2-5|-
TGTGCCAGCAGACCGGGAGTACGGGAGACCCAGTACTTC
CASRPGVRETQYF
>TRBV11-2|TRBD2|TRBJ2-3|few
TGTGCCAGCAACCCCTCTAGCGGGAGGACGCAGTATTTT
CASNPSSGRTQYF
>TRBV5-5|TRBD2|TRBJ2-3|-
TGTGCCAGCAGCCGGTGGGAGGGTGGGACAGATACGCAGTATTTT
CASSRWEGGTDTQYF
>TRBV10-3|-|TRBJ2-7|-
TGTGCCATCCGGGCCCAAGCGGCGGCCTACGAGCAGTACTTC
CAIRAQAAAYEQYF
>TRBV27|TRBD1|TRBJ2-2|-
TGTGCCAGCAGTTTGGGGACAGGGACGAACACCGGGGAGCTGTTTTTT
CASSLGTGTNTGELFF
>TRBV5-1|TRBD2|TRBJ2-5|-
TGCGCCAGCAGCGGATCCTGGGCTAGCGGGAGTAGGGAGACCCAGTACTTC
CASSGSWASGSRETQYF
>TRBV6-1|TRBD1|TRBJ1-1|many
TGTGCCAGCTGGACAGGGGCGGAATTCACTGAAGCTTTCTTT
CASWTGAEFTEAFF
>TRBV9|-|TRBJ1-4|-
TGTGCCAGCTCACTCGGGACGGGGGGGGAAAAACTGTTTTTT
CASSLGTGGEKLFF
>TRBV7-9|-|TRBJ1-3|-
TGTGCCAGCAGCTTCCCAGGCTCGGCTGGAAACACCATATATTTT
CASSFPGSAGNTIYF
>TRBV6-6|TRBD2|TRBJ2-7|-
TGTGCCAGCAGTGGCAGGGGACTAGCAGCGCGGGAGCAGTACTTC
CASSGRGLAAREQYF
>TRBV10-3|TRBD1|TRBJ2-2|once
TGTGCCACCGGGACAGGGGGAGGGACCGGGGAGCTGTTTTTT
CATGTGGGTGELFF
>TRBV2|TRBD1|TRBJ2-5|-
TGTGCCAGCAGGACAGGGGGTTGGGAGACCCAGTACTTC
CASRTGGWETQYF
>TRBV5-1|-|TRBJ2-7|-
TGCGCCAGCAGCCTAAGGACAGCTGAGGAGCAGTACTTC
CASSLRTAEEQYF
>TRBV19|-|TRBJ1-4|few
TGTGCCAGTAGTATCCAGGGGCCTTCAACTAATGAAAAACTGTTTTTT
CASSIQGPSTNEKLFF
>TRBV7-8|-|TRBJ1-1|-
TGTGCCAGCAGCTTAGGGAGGGTGGGGGAGAAGAGCACTGAAGCTTTCTTT
CASSLGRVGEKSTEAFF
>TRBV27|-|TRBJ2-7|-
TGTGCCAGCAGTTTCCGGGGTGGGTTCCTCTCCTACGAGCAGTACTTC
CASSFRGGFLSYEQYF
>TRBV18|-|TRBJ1-5|-
TGTGCCAGCTCACCAGGGGGGTCGAATCAGCCCCAGCATTTT
CASSPGGSNQPQHF
>TRBV5-1|-|TRBJ1-5|once
TGCGCCAGCAGCTTGGAGCGCCCGGGGGATCAGCCCCAGCATTTT
CASSLERPGDQPQHF
>TRBV5-1|-|TRBJ2-3|-
TGCGCCAGCAGCACCCTCCCTGGTGGCCCAGGTACGCAGTATTTT
CASSTLPGGPGTQYF
>TRBV5-1|-|TRBJ1-4|once
TGCGCCAGCAGCTTGGAGGCGGCATCGGAAAAACTGTTTTTT
CASSLEAASEKLFF
>TRBV6-5|TRBD1|TRBJ1-2|-
TGTGCCAGCAGTTACTACGGACAGGACCCTAACTATGGCTACACCTTC
CASSYYGQDPNYGYTF
>TRBV6-5|TRBD1|TRBJ2-1|-
TGTGCCAGCAGTTACTCGGGACAGGGGACGAATGAGCAGTTCTTC
CASSYSGQGTNEQFF
>TRBV5-8|-|TRBJ2-5|-
TGTGCCAGCAGCCATGGACAGAGGCAAGAGACCCAGTACTTC
CASSHGQRQETQYF
>TRBV28|-|TRBJ2-1|-
TGTGCCACCACGAGCTCCTACAATGAGCAGTTCTTC
CATTSSYNEQFF
>TRBV5-4|-|TRBJ1-2|few
TGTGCCAGCAGTTCCCCTTCTTCGGGGAACTATGGCTACACCTTC
CASSSPSSGNYGYTF